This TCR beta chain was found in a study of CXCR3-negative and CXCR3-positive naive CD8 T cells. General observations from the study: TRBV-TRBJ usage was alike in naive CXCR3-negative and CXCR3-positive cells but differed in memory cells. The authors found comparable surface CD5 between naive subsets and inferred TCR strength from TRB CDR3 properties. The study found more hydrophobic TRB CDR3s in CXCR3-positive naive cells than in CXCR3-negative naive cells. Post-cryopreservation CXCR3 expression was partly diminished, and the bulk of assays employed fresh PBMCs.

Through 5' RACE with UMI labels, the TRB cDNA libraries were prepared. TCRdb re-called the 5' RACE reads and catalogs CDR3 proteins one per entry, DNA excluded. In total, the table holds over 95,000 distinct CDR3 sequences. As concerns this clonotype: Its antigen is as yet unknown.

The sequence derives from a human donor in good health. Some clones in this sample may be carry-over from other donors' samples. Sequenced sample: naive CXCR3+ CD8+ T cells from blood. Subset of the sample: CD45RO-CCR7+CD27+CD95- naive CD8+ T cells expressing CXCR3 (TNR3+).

The CDR3 sequence is CASSSGQNYNEQFF. This chain joins TRBV6-5 and TRBJ2-1; lacking DNA, the TRBD1 call made by TCRdb goes unchecked. Germline loops: CDR1 MNHEY, CDR2 SVGAGI. CDR3 length: 14 residues.